The 8 T cell receptor beta chains listed next were all sequenced from one sample in a study of a mutant IDH1 vaccine in newly diagnosed glioma. Their antigen targets remain unknown. Time point reported: week 11, during vaccination. All doses held 300 ug of mutant IDH1 20-mer peptide, with topical imiquimod. This table comes from immunoSEQ multiplex PCR, and its TCRdb copy is limited to in-frame clones, with some not included. The sample has roughly 60,000 clones, roughly 80% seen once. Here the sequenced sample was PBMCs, taken from a glioma patient whose treatment included an IDH1 peptide vaccine. The origin of the receptors is a man aged 25 to 45 with glioma.

The rearrangement uses TRBV21-1 and TRBJ1-4; the table's TRBD1 call for D was not verified on the DNA. TRBV21-1 is a pseudogene locus. The CDR3 covers 19 residues. The CDR3 DNA follows: TGTGCCAGCAGCCGAATTGCCGGGACAGGGGACCGAATTCGGGAAAAACTGTTTTTT. It is translated as CASSRIAGTGDRIREKLFF.

This clone was seen a single time. This chain connects TRBV4-2 to TRBJ2-1; 10 nucleotides align to TRBD2. This CDR3 has 16 residues. CDR1 and CDR2 (germline): LGHNA, YNFKEQ. With V trimmed by 2 bases and J by 4 bases, 5 bases remained unmatched. The CDR3 sequence: CASSQSLAGEYNEQFF. The CDR3 bases are TGTGCCAGCAGCCAATCTCTAGCGGGGGAGTACAATGAGCAGTTCTTC.

This chain links TRBV11-2 with TRBJ2-3; TRBD1 is a possible D gene (5 bases). Germline CDR1 is SGHAT and CDR2 is FQNNGV. The V end lost 1 base, the J end lost 1 base, and 18 bases lay between the germline ends. CDR3 size: 18 residues. CDR3 in DNA: TGTGCCAGCAGCTTAGTAACTCCTACAGGCTCTCGCACAGATACGCAGTATTTT. The encoded protein is CASSLVTPTGSRTDTQYF. Combining the CDR3 with reference TRBV11-2 and TRBJ2-3 gives the whole variable domain EAGVAQSPRYKIIEKRQSVAFWCNPISGHATLYWYQQILGQGPKLLIQFQNNGVVDDSQLPKDRFSAERLKGVDSTLKIQPAKLEDSAVYLCASSLVTPTGSRTDTQYFGPGTRLTVL.

The chain has TRBV15 and TRBJ2-7, with TRBD2 identical over 9 bases. The CDR3 sequence is 14 residues long. The germline gives CDR1 LNHNV, CDR2 YYDKDF (reference sequence). The V segment lost 5 bases and the J segment 4 bases; nucleotides outside the gene matches: 6. In nucleotides, the CDR3 is TGTGCCACCAGCGTTAGCGGGAGCGGATACGAGCAGTACTTC. This sequence encodes CATSVSGSGYEQYF.

The chain recombines TRBV7-2 with TRBJ2-7; TRBD1 might be the D (6 bases). The CDR3 loop spans 14 amino acids. Trimming pared 3 bases from V and 2 bases from J, leaving 11 bases between. CDR1 SGHTA and CDR2 FQGNSA come from the germline V gene. CDR3 nucleotides: TGTGCCAGCAGCTTTAGTCGGGACACCTACGAGCAGTACTTC. Encoded protein: CASSFSRDTYEQYF. The full variable domain, in which reference TRBV7-2 and TRBJ2-7 provide the parts outside the CDR3, is GAGVSQSPSNKVTEKGKDVELRCDPISGHTALYWYRQSLGQGLEFLIYFQGNSAPDKSGLPSDRFSAERTGGSVSTLTIQRTQQEDSAVYLCASSFSRDTYEQYFGPGTRLTVT.

The chain combines TRBV29-1 with TRBJ2-7; the D gene is possibly TRBD1 (6 bases). The V end lost 4 bases, the J end lost 5 bases, and 21 bases lay between the germline ends. Germline V lookup: CDR1 SQVTM, CDR2 ANQGSEA. There are 15 residues in the CDR3. This chain's CDR3 is CSVGGPGRGSDEQYF. The CDR3 DNA reads TGCAGCGTTGGGGGACCGGGCAGGGGTTCCGACGAGCAGTACTTC.

J is TRBJ1-3 and V is TRBV15; 8 nucleotides line up with TRBD1. V shed 2 bases, J shed 1 base, and the junction held 13 bases outside the gene matches. Germline V lookup: CDR1 LNHNV, CDR2 YYDKDF (reference sequence). The CDR3 has 19 residues. CDR3 coding DNA: TGTGCCACCAGCAGAAACGGACAGGGAACCGACGTATCTGGAAACACCATATATTTT. This translates into CATSRNGQGTDVSGNTIYF.

V and J are TRBV4-3 and TRBJ1-2, with unresolved D. Trimming left V 1 base short and J 2 bases short, with 8 bases between. The CDR3 is 14 amino acids. Per germline, CDR1 LGHNA and CDR2 YSLEER. The CDR3 nucleotides are TGCGCCAGCAGCCAAGTGGTGGAGAACTATGGCTACACCTTC. Translation: CASSQVVENYGYTF.